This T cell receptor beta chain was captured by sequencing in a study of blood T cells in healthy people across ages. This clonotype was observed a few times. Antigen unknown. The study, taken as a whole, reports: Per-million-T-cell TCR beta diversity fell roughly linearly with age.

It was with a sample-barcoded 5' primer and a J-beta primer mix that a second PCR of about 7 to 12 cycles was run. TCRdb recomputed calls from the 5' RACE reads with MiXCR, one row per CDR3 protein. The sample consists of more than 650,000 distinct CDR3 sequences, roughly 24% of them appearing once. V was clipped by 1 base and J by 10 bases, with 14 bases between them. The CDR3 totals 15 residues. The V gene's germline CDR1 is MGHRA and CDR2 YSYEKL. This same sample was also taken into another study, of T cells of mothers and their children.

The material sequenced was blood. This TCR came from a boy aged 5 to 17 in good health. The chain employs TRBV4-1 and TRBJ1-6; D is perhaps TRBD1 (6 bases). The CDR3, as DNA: TGCGCCAGCAGCCAAGTGACAGGAACGGCCTCACCCCTCCACTTT. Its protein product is CASSQVTGTASPLHF.